This passage covers 15 T cell receptor beta chains from one sample sequenced in a study of blood T cell repertoires in COVID-19. The data were produced by immunoSEQ multiplex PCR, yet TCRdb's version contains in-frame clones alone and is incomplete. The sample lists about 380,000 clones, more than 75% occurring once. The sample taken for sequencing was PBMCs or T cells enriched from blood (not recorded which). The receptors shown here come from a man under 40 who had recovered from COVID-19.

CDR3 loop: CASSPPGGSAYEQYF. CDR3 nucleotide sequence: TGTGCCAGCAGCCCCCCAGGGGGCTCGGCCTACGAGCAGTACTTC. This chain links TRBV5-6 with TRBJ2-7, with TRBD1 matching over 8 bases. Germline V CDR1 and CDR2: SGHDT, YYEEEE. The CDR3 loop spans 15 amino acids. V dropped 4 bases and J dropped 2; count of bases not matched to a gene: 8.

In this sample, this clone turned up once. The V gene is TRBV29-1, the J gene TRBJ1-4; 9 bases agree with TRBD1. V shed 6 bases and J 7 bases; nucleotides not matched to a gene: 9. The CDR3 is made up of 14 amino acids. CDR1 SQVTM and CDR2 ANQGSEA come from the germline V gene. Here the CDR3 DNA reads TGCAGCGTCTCCAGGGACAGGGTTGGTGAAAAACTGTTTTTT. It encodes CSVSRDRVGEKLFF. The whole variable domain, filled in from reference TRBV29-1 and TRBJ1-4, reads SAVISQKPSRDICQRGTSLTIQCQVDSQVTMMFWYRQQPGQSLTLIATANQGSEATYESGFVIDKFPISRPNLTFSTLTVSNMSPEDSSIYLCSVSRDRVGEKLFFGSGTQLSVL.

The gene calls are TRBV4-1 and TRBJ2-3, with a possible D match to TRBD2 (6 bases). The V end lost 4 bases, the J end lost 0 bases, and 20 bases lay between the germline ends. In germline, CDR1 is MGHRA, CDR2 YSYEKL. The CDR3 length is 18 residues. CDR3 in amino acids: CASSPKGWRGTSTDTQYF. The CDR3 coding sequence is TGCGCCAGCAGCCCCAAGGGATGGCGGGGTACTAGCACAGATACGCAGTATTTT.

V usage is TRBV7-2 and J usage is TRBJ2-3; D is uncertain. CDR1 and CDR2 (germline): SGHTA, FQGNSA. This CDR3 is 14 amino acids long. Trimming shortened V by 1 base and J by 8 bases, and 13 bases separated the two germline ends. CDR3 sequence: CASSLGYSTGTQYF. The CDR3 bases are TGTGCCAGCAGCTTAGGTTACTCGACGGGTACGCAGTATTTT.

The rearrangement joins TRBV9 to TRBJ2-4; 8 bases align to TRBD2. V shed 2 bases and J 0 bases; nucleotides not matched to a gene: 16. The germline V gene has CDR1 SGDLS and CDR2 YYNGEE. The CDR3 sequence is 20 residues long. Here the CDR3 reads CASSVRTSRTVYLAKNIQYF. Written as DNA, the CDR3 is TGTGCCAGCAGCGTGAGGACTAGCCGAACGGTGTATCTAGCCAAAAACATTCAGTACTTC. The full variable domain, in which reference TRBV9 and TRBJ2-4 provide the parts outside the CDR3, is DSGVTQTPKHLITATGQRVTLRCSPRSGDLSVYWYQQSLDQGLQFLIQYYNGEERAKGNILERFSAQQFPDLHSELNLSSLELGDSALYFCASSVRTSRTVYLAKNIQYFGAGTRLSVL.

The J gene is TRBJ2-5, the V gene TRBV4-1; weak D call: TRBD2 (6 bases). V was pared by 1 base and J by 2 bases, with 17 bases between. The germline V gene has CDR1 MGHRA and CDR2 YSYEKL. The CDR3 length is 17 residues. The CDR3, as DNA: TGCGCCAGCAGCCAAGCCACGTCCGGGACTTCACAAGAGACCCAGTACTTC. It encodes CASSQATSGTSQETQYF.

The gene calls are TRBV7-2 and TRBJ2-7; 10 bases are a match to TRBD1. CDR3 length equals 13 residues. Unmatched junction bases numbered 3, after V lost 4 bases and J lost 6 bases. Germline-derived CDR1 and CDR2 are SGHTA and FQGNSA. The CDR3 loop reads CASSWDRGAEQYF. CDR3 nucleotides: TGTGCCAGCAGCTGGGACAGGGGAGCCGAGCAGTACTTC.

The V call is TRBV19, the J call TRBJ1-4, with D possibly being TRBD1 (6 bases). There are 14 residues in the CDR3. Germline V gene data show CDR1 as LNHDA and CDR2 as SQIVND (reference sequence). V shed 0 bases and J shed 8 bases, with 10 bases lying between them. CDR3 amino acids: CASSIDRGPEKLFF. Written as DNA, the CDR3 is TGTGCCAGTAGTATAGACAGGGGCCCGGAAAAACTGTTTTTT.

V usage is TRBV5-6 and J usage is TRBJ1-6; possibly TRBD1 for D (6 bases). Germline assignment: CDR1 SGHDT and CDR2 YYEEEE. The CDR3 totals 14 residues. V was cut by 4 bases and J by 7 bases, with 12 bases left in between. CDR3 region: CASSRGQLNSPLHF. DNA of the CDR3: TGTGCCAGCAGCCGTGGACAGCTGAATTCACCCCTCCACTTT.

The chain joins TRBV27 to TRBJ2-5; D unclear. Germline V gene data show CDR1 as MNHEY and CDR2 as SMNVEV (reference sequence). V gave up 4 bases and J gave up 4 bases, with 13 bases separating them. The CDR3 covers 14 residues. The CDR3 region has the DNA TGTGCCAGCAGTTCCGGGTCCAGAAGAGAGACCCAGTACTTC. Encoded protein: CASSSGSRRETQYF.

The V gene is TRBV20-1, the J gene TRBJ2-4; D is possibly TRBD1 (5 bases). The V gene's germline CDR1 is DFQATT and CDR2 SNEGSKA (reference sequence). The germline V and J ends were trimmed by 4 bases and 13 bases, with 14 bases remaining between them. The CDR3 covers 11 residues. CDR3: CSATTTGVQYF. The CDR3 DNA is TGCAGTGCTACCACCACAGGAGTACAGTACTTC.

The chain recombines TRBV29-1 with TRBJ1-2, with D perhaps matching TRBD1 (5 bases). This CDR3 is 13 amino acids long. Looked up from germline, CDR1 is SQVTM and CDR2 is ANQGSEA. The germline V and J ends were trimmed by 5 bases and 3 bases, with 13 bases remaining between them. The CDR3: CSVCIRVDYGYTF. CDR3 DNA sequence: TGCAGCGTTTGTATCAGGGTCGACTATGGCTACACCTTC.

The rearrangement links TRBV24-1 to TRBJ2-1; possibly TRBD1 for D (5 bases). From germline, CDR1 is KGHDR and CDR2 SFDVKD. Deletions cut 3 bases from V and 6 bases from J, with 8 bases between. There are 13 residues in the CDR3. Here the CDR3 reads CATSDPTVNEQFF. In DNA, the CDR3 is TGTGCCACCAGTGATCCGACAGTCAATGAGCAGTTCTTC.

The chain has TRBV6-5 and TRBJ1-5, with unresolved D. The V gene's germline CDR1 is MNHEY and CDR2 SVGAGI. This CDR3 spans 15 amino acids. Trimming removed 6 bases from V and 7 bases from J, with 19 bases in between. The CDR3 loop is CASRNDGEWRQPQHF. The CDR3 nucleotides read TGTGCCAGCAGGAACGACGGGGAGTGGAGACAGCCCCAGCATTTT.

The chain joins TRBV10-1 to TRBJ2-2; D ambiguous. V lost 0 bases and J 6 bases, leaving 8 bases between the germline ends. CDR1 and CDR2 from the germline V gene are WNHNN and SYGVQD (reference sequence). The CDR3 extends over 14 amino acids. The CDR3 loop is CASSESSVAGELFF. The CDR3 DNA reads as TGCGCCAGCAGTGAGTCGAGTGTAGCCGGGGAGCTGTTTTTT.